The 18 T cell receptor beta chains below were found in one sample sequenced in a study of T-cell memory formation after mild COVID-19. One entry per CDR3 protein, called by TCRdb with MiXCR from the 5' RACE reads. Here the sample spans 150,000 to 200,000 distinct CDR3 sequences, around a tenth being singletons. The sequencing sample was made of PBMCs or a T cell subset sorted from them (not recorded which). The receptors were sampled from a young man who had mild COVID-19 (a few samples of this study predate the infection). Cell type and time point are not known.

This clonotype was counted only a few times. This rearrangement joins TRBV7-2 to TRBJ2-5; the D is unclear. Germline V gives CDR1 SGHTA, CDR2 FQGNSA. The CDR3 consists of 14 residues. V lost 2 bases and J lost 5, with 12 bases in between. As DNA, the CDR3 is TGTGCCAGCAGCTTATGGATGACCTCGGAGACCCAGTACTTC. Encoded protein: CASSLWMTSETQYF.

This clonotype was observed a handful of times. CDR3 region: CASGQSRWGQETQYF. CDR3 DNA sequence: TGTGCCAGTGGCCAGTCGAGGTGGGGCCAAGAGACCCAGTACTTC. The genes are TRBV19 and TRBJ2-5; D is uncertain. The CDR3 sequence is 15 residues long. V dropped 8 bases and J dropped 1 base, with 17 bases sitting between them. Looked up from germline, CDR1 is LNHDA and CDR2 is SQIVND (reference sequence).

This chain links TRBV7-2 with TRBJ2-3, with D perhaps assigned TRBD1 or TRBD2 (6 bases each). Germline lookup yields CDR1 SGHTA and CDR2 FQGNSA. The CDR3 is 15 residues long. V gave up 11 bases and J gave up 3 bases, with 21 bases separating them. Written as DNA, the CDR3 is TGTGCCGTAAAGGAGGGGGGCGCCGCGACAGATACGCAGTATTTT. This translates into CAVKEGGAATDTQYF. The full variable domain, completed using reference TRBV7-2 and TRBJ2-3, is GAGVSQSPSNKVTEKGKDVELRCDPISGHTALYWYRQSLGQGLEFLIYFQGNSAPDKSGLPSDRFSAERTGGSVSTLTIQRTQQEDSAVYLCAVKEGGAATDTQYFGPGTRLTVL.

This clonotype was recorded a few times. The chain is built from TRBV7-2 and TRBJ2-3; 13 nucleotides match TRBD2. Trimming took 2 bases from V and 7 from J; bases not matched to a gene: 6. This CDR3 has 16 residues. Germline CDR1 and CDR2: SGHTA and FQGNSA. As DNA, the CDR3 is TGTGCCAGCAGCTTACGGACTAGCGGGGGTATGAATACGCAGTATTTT. Protein product: CASSLRTSGGMNTQYF.

The V and J genes are TRBV7-3 and TRBJ2-2; D uncertain. Germline lookup yields CDR1 SGHTA and CDR2 FQGTGA. The CDR3 extends over 14 amino acids. V shed 0 bases and J shed 3 bases, with 5 bases lying between them. The CDR3 DNA follows: TGTGCCAGCAGCTTAACGTCAGACACCGGGGAGCTGTTTTTT. This codes for CASSLTSDTGELFF.

This clonotype was counted between two and nine times. The chain uses TRBV5-1 and TRBJ2-5; 7 bases line up with TRBD1. The V and J ends lost 0 bases and 3 bases, in that order; junction bases with no gene match: 5. This CDR3 has 15 amino acids. From germline, CDR1 is SGHRS and CDR2 YFSETQ. The CDR3 spells CASSLGRDSKETQYF. In nucleotides, the CDR3 is TGCGCCAGCAGCTTGGGCCGGGACAGTAAAGAGACCCAGTACTTC.

Comment on this clonotype: Germline is not matched at one junction end, which may reflect a read error. The gene calls are TRBV5-1 and TRBJ2-4, with D possibly being TRBD1 or TRBD2 (6 bases each). Germline CDR1 reads SGHRS; CDR2 reads YFSETQ. CDR3 length equals 15 residues. DNA for the CDR3: TGCTCCAGCAGCTTGGGGACCGCAGGGGAGGACATTCAGTACTTC. Protein product: CSSSLGTAGEDIQYF. Full variable domain (missing parts from reference TRBV5-1 and TRBJ2-4): KAGVTQTPRYLIKTRGQQVTLSCSPISGHRSVSWYQQTPGQGLQFLFEYFSETQRNKGNFPGRFSGRQFSNSRSEMNVSTLELGDSALYLCSSSLGTAGEDIQYFGAGTRLSVL.

This clonotype was seen repeatedly, ten times or more. One end of the junction is discordant with germline, which a read error may explain. V gene TRBV5-1 combines with J gene TRBJ2-5, with TRBD1 matching 9 bases. Germline lookup yields CDR1 SGHRS and CDR2 YFSETQ. The CDR3 has 13 residues. The CDR3 DNA sequence: TGTGCCAGCAGCTTACAGGGGGCAGAGACCCAGTACTTC. Translation: CASSLQGAETQYF.

This clonotype was detected many times. This chain joins TRBV4-2 and TRBJ2-1; D is possibly TRBD1 or TRBD2 (5 bases each). This CDR3 is built from 16 residues. Between the trimmed V and J ends, which lost 4 bases and 2 bases, there was a span of 15 bases. CDR1 and CDR2 from the germline V gene are LGHNA and YNFKEQ. The CDR3 sequence: CASSPGWGTPYNEQFF. The CDR3 DNA reads as TGTGCCAGCAGCCCCGGGTGGGGGACGCCCTACAATGAGCAGTTCTTC.

The table lists this clonotype with a few counts. The CDR3 here is CASSRRRTGARGVTGELFF. In DNA form, the CDR3 reads TGTGCCAGCAGCCGAAGAAGGACAGGGGCGCGGGGGGTGACCGGGGAGCTGTTTTTT. The genes are TRBV6-5 and TRBJ2-2; D is possibly TRBD1 (9 bases). Trimming cost V 6 bases and J 5 bases, with 28 bases left between them. CDR1 and CDR2 from the germline V gene are MNHEY and SVGAGI. CDR3 length: 19 residues.

This clonotype was found a few times. The rearrangement joins TRBV5-1 to TRBJ2-5; 8 nucleotides align to TRBD2. The V and J ends lost 1 base and 5 bases, in that order; junction bases with no gene match: 10. The CDR3 covers 16 residues. CDR1 SGHRS and CDR2 YFSETQ come from the germline V gene. CDR3 coding DNA: TGCGCCAGCAGCTTGTATGTGCGGGGGGCAGGGGAGACCCAGTACTTC. It specifies CASSLYVRGAGETQYF.

V is TRBV19 and J is TRBJ2-6, with TRBD1 as a possible D gene (6 bases). The CDR3 is 15 residues long. The germline V gene has CDR1 LNHDA and CDR2 SQIVND (reference sequence). The V end lost 6 bases, the J end lost 4 bases, and 13 bases lay between the germline ends. The chain's CDR3 is CASRLDSSGANVLTF. The CDR3, as DNA: TGTGCCAGTAGGTTGGACAGTTCAGGGGCCAACGTCCTGACTTTC.

This clonotype was counted between two and nine times. CDR3 region: CASSASLNQPQHF. The CDR3, as DNA: TGTGCCAGCAGCGCGTCGTTAAATCAGCCCCAGCATTTT. V and J are TRBV6-5 and TRBJ1-5; D is undetermined. The CDR3 runs to 13 residues. Trimming took 6 bases from V and 4 from J, leaving 10 bases between them. Per the germline V gene, CDR1 is MNHEY and CDR2 is SVGAGI.

The chain recombines TRBV19 with TRBJ1-2; D call uncertain. Deletions cut 10 bases from V and 8 bases from J, with 17 bases between. Germline assignment: CDR1 LNHDA and CDR2 SQIVND (reference sequence). This CDR3 is built from 12 residues. CDR3 DNA: TGTGCCACCTTTGTTAGGGCGATGGGCTACACCTTC. Protein product: CATFVRAMGYTF. Full variable domain (missing parts from reference TRBV19 and TRBJ1-2): DGGITQSPKYLFRKEGQNVTLSCEQNLNHDAMYWYRQDPGQGLRLIYYSQIVNDFQKGDIAEGYSVSREKKESFPLTVTSAQKNPTAFYLCATFVRAMGYTFGSGTRLTVV.

This clonotype has just a few counts. The rearrangement links TRBV12-3 or TRBV12-4 to TRBJ1-4; 7 bases line up with TRBD1. The CDR3 covers 13 residues. V dropped 5 bases and J dropped 8; count of bases not matched to a gene: 5. Here the CDR3 DNA reads TGTGCCAGCAGTAGGGGGCTTGGGGAAAAACTGTTTTTT. The encoded protein is CASSRGLGEKLFF.

V gene TRBV2 combines with J gene TRBJ2-5, with a weak D call TRBD2 (5 bases). CDR1 and CDR2 from the germline V gene are SNHLY and FYNNEI. Trimming removed 3 bases at V and 3 bases at J, with 8 bases between. This CDR3 spans 13 amino acids. CDR3 region: CASSDRRKETQYF. DNA of the CDR3: TGTGCCAGCAGTGATCGGAGGAAAGAGACCCAGTACTTC. Complete variable domain (other parts from reference TRBV2 and TRBJ2-5): EPEVTQTPSHQVTQMGQEVILRCVPISNHLYFYWYRQILGQKVEFLVSFYNNEISEKSEIFDDQFSVERPDGSNFTLKIRSTKLEDSAMYFCASSDRRKETQYFGPGTRLLVL.

V is TRBV5-1 and J is TRBJ1-1; 11 nucleotides align to TRBD1. The V gene's germline CDR1 is SGHRS and CDR2 YFSETQ. Losses at the gene ends were 4 bases for V and 3 bases for J; bases not matched to a gene: 8. The CDR3 is made up of 16 amino acids. CDR3 amino acids: CASSPTGTGGDTEAFF. The CDR3 DNA reads TGCGCCAGCAGCCCAACCGGGACAGGGGGAGACACTGAAGCTTTCTTT.

The chain employs TRBV9 and TRBJ2-5, with TRBD2 matching 11 bases. J was trimmed by 5 bases and V by 3 bases; bases with no gene match: 18. The CDR3 has 19 residues. CDR1 SGDLS and CDR2 YYNGEE come from the germline V gene. The CDR3 spells CASSAPPSGGQYKGETQYF. CDR3 coding DNA: TGTGCCAGCAGCGCCCCGCCTAGCGGGGGGCAATACAAGGGGGAGACCCAGTACTTC.